The 18 T cell receptor beta chains below were found in one sample sequenced in a study of identical twins. MiXCR was run by TCRdb on the 5' RACE reads, yielding one entry per CDR3 protein. The data show 1.5 million to 2 million distinct CDR3 sequences, with under 35% seen just once and about 0.25% held by the top ten. The source material was cord blood. The receptors come from a newborn girl in good health.

The chain employs TRBV4-1 and TRBJ2-5, with TRBD2 matching over 11 bases. The J call may be mistaken, given a closer DNA end match to TRBJ2-7. The germline V gene encodes CDR1 MGHRA and CDR2 YSYEKL. CDR3 length: 17 residues. The CDR3 protein is CASSQEAGTSGVYEQYF. The DNA of the CDR3 is TGCGCCAGCAGCCAAGAAGCCGGGACTAGCGGTGTGTACGAGCAGTACTTC.

This clonotype appeared a few times. The chain carries TRBV6-5 and TRBJ2-5, with a tentative D call TRBD2 (6 bases). The V end was cut by 2 bases, the J end by 5 bases, with 12 bases between. The CDR3 is made up of 14 amino acids. CDR1 is MNHEY and CDR2 is SVGAGI in the germline V gene. The CDR3 loop is CASSYGLAKETQYF. The CDR3 DNA is TGTGCCAGCAGTTACGGCCTAGCGAAGGAGACCCAGTACTTC.

The V call is TRBV7-2, the J call TRBJ2-3; 13 positions agree with TRBD2. The V segment lost 3 bases and the J segment 2 bases; nucleotides outside the gene matches: 5. The CDR3 extends over 17 amino acids. The V gene's germline CDR1 is SGHTA and CDR2 FQGNSA. The CDR3 bases are TGTGCCAGCAGCTTTGGACTAGCGGGGGTGCTCACAGATACGCAGTATTTT. It codes for CASSFGLAGVLTDTQYF.

This chain joins TRBV10-3 and TRBJ1-2; a possible D gene is TRBD1 (5 bases). The V end was cut by 2 bases, the J end by 0 bases, with 13 bases between. The CDR3 length is 16 residues. Germline V CDR1 and CDR2: ENHRY, SYGVKD. CDR3 protein: CAISETGHSANYGYTF. CDR3 DNA: TGTGCCATCAGTGAGACTGGACACTCAGCTAACTATGGCTACACCTTC.

The V gene is TRBV20-1, the J gene TRBJ2-3; 11 bases are shared with TRBD2. The CDR3 length is 14 residues. The V segment lost 8 bases and the J segment 1 base; nucleotides outside the gene matches: 5. Germline CDR1 is DFQATT and CDR2 is SNEGSKA (reference sequence). DNA for the CDR3: TGCAGTCGGATACTAGCGGGGGGCACAGATACGCAGTATTTT. Amino acids: CSRILAGGTDTQYF.

The J gene is TRBJ2-2, the V gene TRBV25-1, with TRBD1 identical over 11 bases. The J segment lost 4 bases and the V segment lost 6 bases, leaving 7 bases of the junction unmatched. Germline V CDR1 and CDR2: MGHDK, SYGVNS. The CDR3 runs to 16 residues. Here the CDR3 DNA reads TGTGCCAGCAGGACCGGGACAGGGGGTGGCACCGGGGAGCTGTTTTTT. Residues: CASRTGTGGGTGELFF.

This clonotype was observed a handful of times. The chain links TRBV20-1 to TRBJ1-2; D is uncertain. V lost 0 bases and J lost 4, with 12 bases in between. Germline CDR1 is DFQATT and CDR2 is SNEGSKA (reference sequence). This CDR3 spans 14 amino acids. The DNA for the CDR3 is TGCAGTGCTAGAGATTCTTCCGGGGTCTATGGCTACACCTTC. As protein: CSARDSSGVYGYTF.

The genes are TRBV28 and TRBJ2-3; perhaps TRBD2 as D (6 bases). The CDR3 spans 15 residues. Germline lookup yields CDR1 MDHEN and CDR2 SYDVKM. V shed 3 bases and J shed 2 bases, with 12 bases lying between them. The CDR3 sequence is CASSFTGRHTDTQYF. CDR3 sequence (DNA): TGTGCCAGCAGTTTCACCGGGAGACACACAGATACGCAGTATTTT.

V is TRBV28 and J is TRBJ1-1; weak D call: TRBD1 (6 bases). This CDR3 comprises 16 residues. CDR1 MDHEN and CDR2 SYDVKM come from the germline V gene. V gave up 4 bases and J gave up 0 bases, with 15 bases separating them. The CDR3 protein is CASSSPKGGVNTEAFF. For the CDR3, the DNA is TGTGCCAGCAGTTCCCCCAAGGGGGGGGTGAACACTGAAGCTTTCTTT.

This clonotype appeared a few times. This chain uses TRBV28 with TRBJ1-4, with 7 bases identical to TRBD1. The CDR3 covers 14 residues. Germline lookup yields CDR1 MDHEN and CDR2 SYDVKM. The V and J ends lost 8 bases and 0 bases, in that order; junction bases with no gene match: 3. The CDR3 spells CASLGQATNEKLFF. CDR3 sequence (DNA): TGTGCCAGCCTTGGACAGGCAACTAATGAAAAACTGTTTTTT. The whole variable domain, filled in from reference TRBV28 and TRBJ1-4, reads DVKVTQSSRYLVKRTGEKVFLECVQDMDHENMFWYRQDPGLGLRLIYFSYDVKMKEKGDIPEGYSVSREKKERFSLILESASTNQTSMYLCASLGQATNEKLFFGSGTQLSVL.

This clonotype came up a few times. The rearrangement links TRBV7-2 to TRBJ2-7; 7 positions match TRBD2. The CDR3 is 14 amino acids. Germline V gene sequence: CDR1 SGHTA, CDR2 FQGNSA. With V trimmed by 2 bases and J by 3 bases, 4 bases remained unmatched. CDR3 sequence reads: CASSLLAEVYEQYF. CDR3 bases: TGTGCCAGCAGCTTACTAGCGGAAGTCTACGAGCAGTACTTC. The full variable domain, in which reference TRBV7-2 and TRBJ2-7 provide the parts outside the CDR3, is GAGVSQSPSNKVTEKGKDVELRCDPISGHTALYWYRQSLGQGLEFLIYFQGNSAPDKSGLPSDRFSAERTGGSVSTLTIQRTQQEDSAVYLCASSLLAEVYEQYFGPGTRLTVT.

This sequence joins TRBV7-2 and TRBJ2-7; 10 bases fit TRBD2. This CDR3 region has 16 residues. Germline V gene sequence: CDR1 SGHTA, CDR2 FQGNSA. The ends lost 1 base at V and 6 bases at J; junction bases unmatched: 9. The CDR3 is CASSLELASGSSEQYF. In nucleotides, the CDR3 is TGTGCCAGCAGCTTAGAGCTGGCTAGCGGGAGTAGCGAGCAGTACTTC.

This clonotype has just a few counts. The chain carries TRBV14 and TRBJ2-7; the match to TRBD2 covers 11 bases. The CDR3 spans 16 residues. Trimming at V came to 0 bases and at J to 2 bases, leaving 3 bases not matched to a gene. CDR1 is SGHDN and CDR2 is FVKESK in the germline V gene. The CDR3 is CASSQDSGRAPYEQYF. CDR3 nucleotides: TGTGCCAGCAGCCAAGATAGCGGGAGGGCGCCCTACGAGCAGTACTTC.

A word on this clonotype: The junction and the germline gene differ at one end; a read error may be behind it. The chain's CDR3 is CAISESGFASTDTRYF. The CDR3 DNA reads TGTGCCATCAGTGAGTCAGGATTTGCTAGCACAGATACGCGGTATTTT. V is TRBV10-3 and J is TRBJ2-3; the D gene is possibly TRBD2 (5 bases). Germline V lookup: CDR1 ENHRY, CDR2 SYGVKD. There are 16 residues in the CDR3.

This sequence joins TRBV7-2 and TRBJ1-3; no reliable D call. CDR1 and CDR2 from the germline V gene are SGHTA and FQGNSA. This CDR3 comprises 14 residues. The germline V and J ends were trimmed by 0 bases and 1 base, with 4 bases remaining between them. The CDR3 DNA sequence: TGTGCCAGCAGCTTAGCCCAGTCTGGAAACACCATATATTTT. This encodes CASSLAQSGNTIYF.

This clonotype was observed a few times. This rearrangement joins TRBV11-2 to TRBJ2-5, with D perhaps TRBD2 (6 bases). CDR3 length: 13 residues. The germline gives CDR1 SGHAT, CDR2 FQNNGV. Trimming stripped 1 base from V and 5 bases from J, with 8 bases between. CDR3 protein: CASSLVSGETQYF. The CDR3 DNA follows: TGTGCCAGCAGCTTAGTAAGCGGGGAGACCCAGTACTTC.

A few counts support this clonotype. The chain combines TRBV5-1 with TRBJ2-1; weak D call: TRBD1 (6 bases). The CDR3 is made up of 14 amino acids. Germline CDR1 and CDR2: SGHRS and YFSETQ. V was cut by 4 bases and J by 6 bases, with 14 bases left in between. The CDR3 nucleotides are TGCGCCAGCAGCGGCGGGCTACAGGGCAATGAGCAGTTCTTC. It codes for CASSGGLQGNEQFF. The full variable domain, its missing parts supplied by reference TRBV5-1 and TRBJ2-1, is KAGVTQTPRYLIKTRGQQVTLSCSPISGHRSVSWYQQTPGQGLQFLFEYFSETQRNKGNFPGRFSGRQFSNSRSEMNVSTLELGDSALYLCASSGGLQGNEQFFGPGTRLTVL.

V gene TRBV2 combines with J gene TRBJ2-2, with D uncertain. This CDR3 contains 14 residues. V lost 2 bases to trimming and J lost 1 base, with 5 bases between them. The germline CDR1 and CDR2 sequences are SNHLY and FYNNEI. The CDR3 is CASSETQNTGELFF. As DNA, the CDR3 is TGTGCCAGCAGTGAAACGCAGAACACCGGGGAGCTGTTTTTT.